The 32 T cell receptor beta chains below come from one sample, sequenced in a study of response to subunit inactivated influenza vaccine. A single record per CDR3 protein comes from TCRdb applying MiXCR to the RT-PCR reads. This table has hundreds of thousands of distinct CDR3 sequences, approximately 7.1% appearing once. The specimen was PBMCs from blood, collected about 23 months after vaccination. These receptors were collected from a man aged 50-75 years who received an inactivated influenza vaccine.

There are a few counts of this clonotype. This rearrangement joins TRBV5-1 to TRBJ2-7, with D possibly TRBD2 on 6 matching bases. This CDR3 has 16 residues. The germline V and J ends were trimmed by 0 bases and 7 bases, with 20 bases remaining between them. Looked up from germline, CDR1 is SGHRS and CDR2 is YFSETQ. The CDR3 region is CASSLEGGTGSGEQYF. CDR3 in DNA: TGCGCCAGCAGCTTGGAGGGCGGGACGGGTTCTGGGGAGCAGTACTTC.

This clonotype came up a few times. The rearrangement uses TRBV28 and TRBJ2-7, with D unresolved. Germline lookup yields CDR1 MDHEN and CDR2 SYDVKM. This CDR3 comprises 14 residues. The V and J ends lost 1 base and 3 bases respectively, with 10 bases between them. CDR3 nucleotides: TGTGCCAGCAGTTTATTGACTCGGGTCTACGAGCAGTACTTC. Protein product: CASSLLTRVYEQYF.

V usage is TRBV6-6 and J usage is TRBJ2-1, with D possibly matching TRBD2 (6 bases). In germline, CDR1 is MNHNY, CDR2 SVGAGI (reference sequence). Trimming stripped 9 bases from V and 7 bases from J, with 16 bases between. This CDR3 is 13 amino acids long. The CDR3 is CASSTGVINEQFF. The CDR3 region has the DNA TGTGCCAGTAGCACGGGGGTGATTAATGAGCAGTTCTTC.

This clonotype was observed a few times. J is TRBJ1-1 and V is TRBV7-8; D is uncertain. Trimming cost V 0 bases and J 1 base, with 9 bases left between them. The germline V gene has CDR1 SGHVS and CDR2 FQNEAQ. The CDR3 loop spans 15 amino acids. CDR3 region: CASSLAWSTNTEAFF. CDR3 sequence (DNA): TGTGCCAGCAGCTTAGCATGGAGCACGAACACTGAAGCTTTCTTT.

The chain recombines TRBV5-1 with TRBJ1-2; 7 positions agree with TRBD1. The CDR3 spans 14 residues. CDR1 is SGHRS and CDR2 is YFSETQ in the germline V gene. V shed 0 bases and J 8 bases; nucleotides not matched to a gene: 7. The CDR3 region is CASSLVPQGSGYTF. For the CDR3, the DNA is TGCGCCAGCAGCTTGGTCCCACAGGGGAGCGGCTACACCTTC.

CDR3 residues: CSAPGLTDTQYF. CDR3 coding DNA: TGCAGTGCCCCGGGACTCACAGATACGCAGTATTTT. The rearrangement links TRBV20-1 to TRBJ2-3, with D tentatively TRBD2 (6 bases). The CDR3 is made up of 12 amino acids. V was cut by 6 bases and J by 2 bases, with 9 bases left in between. CDR1 is DFQATT and CDR2 is SNEGSKA in the germline V gene (reference sequence).

This clonotype was detected many times. The rearrangement joins TRBV28 to TRBJ2-3; the match to TRBD2 covers 11 bases. The germline V gene has CDR1 MDHEN and CDR2 SYDVKM. With 6 bases clipped from V and 0 bases from J, the junction kept 5 bases outside the gene matches. The CDR3 has 16 amino acids. Here the CDR3 DNA reads TGTGCCAGCAGCCTAGCGGGGGGCACTAGCACAGATACGCAGTATTTT. Translated: CASSLAGGTSTDTQYF.

This clonotype was observed at least ten times. The chain recombines TRBV7-3 with TRBJ1-1; D is ambiguous. The CDR3 covers 15 residues. Between the trimmed V and J ends, which lost 5 bases and 1 base, there was a span of 14 bases. CDR1 is SGHTA and CDR2 is FQGTGA in the germline V gene. The CDR3 DNA reads TGTGCCAGCAGCCCGAACCCGGGTGAGAACACTGAAGCTTTCTTT. Protein: CASSPNPGENTEAFF.

There are a few counts of this clonotype. The genes are TRBV5-5 and TRBJ2-7, with D perhaps matching TRBD2 (6 bases). This CDR3 spans 14 amino acids. Trimming took 6 bases from V and 1 from J, leaving 14 bases between them. In germline, CDR1 is SGHKS, CDR2 YYEKEE (reference sequence). The CDR3, as DNA: TGTGCCAGCACCCCTGGCGGGGATTCCTACGAGCAGTACTTC. This gives the protein CASTPGGDSYEQYF.

This clonotype was found a few times. For the CDR3, the DNA is TGTGCCAGCAGCCAAGATAGCTTCCGTTGGACAGGGAGGCACGAGCAGTACTTC. Its protein product is CASSQDSFRWTGRHEQYF. The chain couples TRBV4-2 to TRBJ2-7; TRBD1 aligns across 8 bases. This CDR3 has 18 amino acids. Looked up from germline, CDR1 is LGHNA and CDR2 is YNFKEQ. The V gene end was trimmed by 0 bases and the J gene end by 5 bases; junction bases not matched to a gene: 15.

This clonotype was seen a handful of times. The rearrangement joins TRBV18 to TRBJ2-4; the D call may be TRBD1 or TRBD2 (5 bases each). V was cut by 3 bases and J by 6 bases, with 15 bases left in between. CDR3 length: 15 amino acids. Germline CDR1 and CDR2: KGHSH and LQKENI. Written as DNA, the CDR3 is TGTGCCAGCTCACCTCTTCAGGGTGAGGGAAACATTCAGTACTTC. Amino acids: CASSPLQGEGNIQYF.

In its sample, this clonotype was seen a few times. V usage is TRBV4-1 and J usage is TRBJ1-5; no firm D call. This CDR3 spans 13 amino acids. Germline V gene sequence: CDR1 MGHRA, CDR2 YSYEKL. The ends were cut back, 1 base at V and 7 bases at J, with 8 bases in the middle. CDR3 amino acids: CASSQVGWQPQHF. The DNA for the CDR3 is TGCGCCAGCAGCCAAGTGGGTTGGCAGCCCCAGCATTTT.

The table lists this clonotype with a few counts. The J gene is TRBJ2-3, the V gene TRBV25-1; 9 nucleotides match TRBD1. CDR3 length: 15 amino acids. CDR1 and CDR2 (germline): MGHDK, SYGVNS. V gave up 10 bases and J gave up 2 bases; unmatched junction bases: 10. The CDR3 spells CATSGQGLFTDTQYF. CDR3 coding DNA: TGTGCCACCTCAGGACAGGGGCTCTTCACAGATACGCAGTATTTT.

This clonotype has just a few counts. The gene calls are TRBV27 and TRBJ2-1, with a tentative D call TRBD1 (5 bases). This CDR3 is built from 15 residues. Trimming removed 6 bases from V and 0 bases from J, with 12 bases in between. Germline V gives CDR1 MNHEY, CDR2 SMNVEV (reference sequence). CDR3 DNA: TGTGCCAGCAGCTCAGGGTTAAACTCCTACAATGAGCAGTTCTTC. Translated: CASSSGLNSYNEQFF.

This clonotype was counted a few times. A much more abundant neighbour one base away suggests this may be a read error. V gene TRBV2 combines with J gene TRBJ1-5, with D hard to call. This CDR3 comprises 13 residues. V was pared by 8 bases and J by 0 bases, with 8 bases between. In germline, CDR1 is SNHLY, CDR2 FYNNEI. The CDR3 nucleotides read TGTGCCAGCGGGCTATATAGCAATCAGCCCCAGCATTTT. Its protein product is CASGLYSNQPQHF.

This clonotype has a count of ten or more. This chain joins TRBV7-8 and TRBJ1-1; TRBD1 agrees at 9 bases. The CDR3 loop spans 16 amino acids. Trimming at V came to 4 bases and at J to 0 bases, leaving 6 bases not matched to a gene. The V gene's germline CDR1 is SGHVS and CDR2 FQNEAQ. CDR3: CASSSRRDRVNTEAFF. CDR3 nucleotide sequence: TGTGCCAGCAGCTCCCGCCGGGACAGGGTGAACACTGAAGCTTTCTTT.

This clonotype appeared a few times. The J gene is TRBJ2-3, the V gene TRBV9; the D gene is possibly TRBD2 (6 bases). The V end was cut by 4 bases, the J end by 0 bases, with 15 bases between. Germline V gene sequence: CDR1 SGDLS, CDR2 YYNGEE. The CDR3 contains 16 residues. CDR3 loop: CASSPVAVLSTDTQYF. CDR3 DNA sequence: TGTGCCAGCAGCCCAGTAGCGGTACTTAGCACAGATACGCAGTATTTT.

This clonotype was recorded at least ten times. The CDR3 spells CASSVRGRTDTQYF. The CDR3 nucleotides read TGTGCCAGCAGTGTACGGGGCCGCACAGATACGCAGTATTTT. The chain joins TRBV2 to TRBJ2-3; D tentatively reads TRBD1 or TRBD2 (5 bases each). CDR3 size: 14 residues. V gave up 4 bases and J gave up 1 base, with 9 bases separating them. The V gene's germline CDR1 is SNHLY and CDR2 FYNNEI.

A few counts support this clonotype. V and J are TRBV7-9 and TRBJ1-1; TRBD1 agrees at 7 bases. The CDR3 consists of 14 residues. Germline CDR1 reads SEHNR; CDR2 reads FQNEAQ (reference sequence). V was clipped by 5 bases and J by 5 bases; unmatched bases: 8. Here the CDR3 DNA reads TGTGCCAGCAGCGCACAGGGGTCAAGAACTGAAGCTTTCTTT. Its protein is CASSAQGSRTEAFF.

This clonotype appeared many times. This sequence joins TRBV2 and TRBJ2-7; no reliable D call. V lost 6 bases to trimming and J lost 0 bases, with 12 bases between them. CDR3 length equals 14 residues. Germline lookup yields CDR1 SNHLY and CDR2 FYNNEI. The CDR3 spells CASRTPHTSYEQYF. The CDR3 DNA reads TGTGCCAGCAGAACACCGCATACCTCCTACGAGCAGTACTTC.

The chain recombines TRBV5-6 with TRBJ2-7, with 8 bases fitting TRBD1. CDR1 and CDR2 from the germline V gene are SGHDT and YYEEEE. V lost 3 bases, J lost 4 bases, and 3 bases stayed unmatched. The CDR3 length is 13 residues. The DNA for the CDR3 is TGTGCCAGCAGCTGGACAGGGAGGTACGAGCAGTACTTC. Amino acid sequence: CASSWTGRYEQYF.

The V call is TRBV6-2 or TRBV6-3, the J call TRBJ1-2, with 10 bases identical to TRBD1. CDR1 MNHEY and CDR2 SVGEGT come from the germline V gene. This CDR3 has 14 residues. The ends lost 3 bases at V and 7 bases at J; junction bases unmatched: 5. The CDR3 protein is CASSYDRGLSGYTF. The CDR3 nucleotides read TGTGCCAGCAGTTATGACAGGGGGCTGAGTGGCTACACCTTC.

This clonotype was seen only a few times. The V and J genes are TRBV25-1 and TRBJ1-5; 9 bases align to TRBD1. Per the germline V gene, CDR1 is MGHDK and CDR2 is SYGVNS. Unmatched junction bases numbered 2, after V lost 1 base and J lost 7 bases. CDR3 length: 14 amino acids. CDR3 amino acids: CASSEWTGDQPQHF. The CDR3, as DNA: TGTGCCAGCAGTGAATGGACAGGGGACCAGCCCCAGCATTTT.

This clonotype was detected only a few times. The V call is TRBV20-1, the J call TRBJ2-1; a weak D match, TRBD2 (5 bases). The CDR3 extends over 16 amino acids. The V gene lost 4 bases and the J gene lost 0 bases, with 16 bases spanning the gap. Germline assignment: CDR1 DFQATT and CDR2 SNEGSKA (reference sequence). This CDR3 reads CSATTQRRSSYNEQFF. CDR3 nucleotides: TGCAGTGCTACCACCCAGCGGAGGAGCTCCTACAATGAGCAGTTCTTC.

At least ten counts were recorded for this clonotype. The genes are TRBV29-1 and TRBJ1-1; 9 bases agree with TRBD1. With 7 bases clipped from V and 3 bases from J, the junction kept 3 bases outside the gene matches. Germline assignment: CDR1 SQVTM and CDR2 ANQGSEA. The CDR3 has 12 amino acids. The CDR3: CSGGQGYTEAFF. In DNA, the CDR3 is TGCAGCGGGGGACAGGGTTACACTGAAGCTTTCTTT.

This clonotype was recorded at least ten times. This rearrangement joins TRBV7-3 to TRBJ1-6; D gene uncertain. The CDR3 runs to 13 residues. Trimming took 3 bases from V and 7 from J, leaving 7 bases between them. CDR1 and CDR2 (germline): SGHTA, FQGTGA. The CDR3 region is CASSLGYNSPLHF. CDR3 bases: TGTGCCAGCAGCTTGGGTTACAATTCACCCCTCCACTTT.

This clonotype was seen more than once but under ten times. The chain combines TRBV11-3 with TRBJ2-7, with 11 bases identical to TRBD2. The ends lost 3 bases at V and 3 bases at J; junction bases unmatched: 10. CDR1 and CDR2 (germline): SGHNT, YENEEA. This CDR3 comprises 17 residues. The CDR3 nucleotides are TGTGCCAGCAGCTTCGATCTTAGCGGGAGGGCCAACTACGAGCAGTACTTC. It codes for CASSFDLSGRANYEQYF.

Comments on this clonotype: This CDR3 is missing its conserved last phenylalanine or tryptophan, likely due to a read error. Because the CDR3's place on the DNA is in doubt, the DNA is left out and the CDR3 is given as listed by TCRdb. CDR3 amino acids: CSARDLPHDHP. The chain is built from TRBV20-1 and TRBJ1-1. The germline V gene encodes CDR1 DFQATT and CDR2 SNEGSKA (reference sequence). Inclusive of both ends, the CDR3 amounts to 11 amino acids.

The table lists this clonotype with a few counts. This rearrangement joins TRBV11-2 to TRBJ2-3, with 8 bases that match TRBD2. Germline CDR1 SGHAT, CDR2 FQNNGV. The V and J ends lost 3 bases and 1 base, in that order; junction bases with no gene match: 6. This CDR3 has 16 residues. The CDR3 here is CASSLGLGAGTDTQYF. In DNA, the CDR3 is TGTGCCAGCAGCTTGGGACTAGGGGCGGGCACAGATACGCAGTATTTT. Combining the CDR3 with reference TRBV11-2 and TRBJ2-3 gives the whole variable domain EAGVAQSPRYKIIEKRQSVAFWCNPISGHATLYWYQQILGQGPKLLIQFQNNGVVDDSQLPKDRFSAERLKGVDSTLKIQPAKLEDSAVYLCASSLGLGAGTDTQYFGPGTRLTVL.

The chain has TRBV29-1 and TRBJ2-3; D uncertain. This CDR3 has 13 amino acids. Trimming removed 6 bases at V and 2 bases at J, with 12 bases between. Germline V gene sequence: CDR1 SQVTM, CDR2 ANQGSEA. CDR3 amino acids: CSVLRVATDTQYF. The CDR3 coding sequence is TGCAGCGTACTAAGGGTGGCCACAGATACGCAGTATTTT.

The V gene is TRBV20-1, the J gene TRBJ1-1; possible D gene TRBD1, 5 bases. Germline V gene sequence: CDR1 DFQATT, CDR2 SNEGSKA (reference sequence). The CDR3 is 14 residues long. V was cut by 7 bases and J by 4 bases, with 19 bases left in between. CDR3 nucleotides: TGCAGTGTACCGGGGCATGAACCAAGCACTGAAGCTTTCTTT. It yields the protein CSVPGHEPSTEAFF.

For the CDR3, the DNA is TGTGCCAGCAGTATATTGGGACAGGGAAGCTATGGCTACACCTTC. This encodes CASSILGQGSYGYTF. V is TRBV28 and J is TRBJ1-2; 9 nucleotides agree with TRBD1. CDR1 and CDR2 (germline): MDHEN, SYDVKM. The junction had 8 bases not matched to a gene; V was cut back by 5 bases and J by 4 bases. There are 15 residues in the CDR3.